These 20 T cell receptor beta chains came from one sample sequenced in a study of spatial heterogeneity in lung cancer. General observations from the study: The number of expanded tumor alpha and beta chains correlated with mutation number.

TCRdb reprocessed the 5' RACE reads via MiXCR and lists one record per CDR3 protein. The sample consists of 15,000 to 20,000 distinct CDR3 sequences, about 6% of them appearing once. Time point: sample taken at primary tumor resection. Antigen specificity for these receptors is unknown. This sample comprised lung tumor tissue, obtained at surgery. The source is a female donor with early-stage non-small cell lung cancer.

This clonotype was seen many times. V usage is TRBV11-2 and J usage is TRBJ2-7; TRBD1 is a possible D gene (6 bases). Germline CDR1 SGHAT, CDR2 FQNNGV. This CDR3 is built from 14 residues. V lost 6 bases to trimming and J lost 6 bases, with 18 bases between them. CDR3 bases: TGTGCCAGCAGGGCCGGGACAATGGGTGTCGAGCAGTACTTC. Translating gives CASRAGTMGVEQYF.

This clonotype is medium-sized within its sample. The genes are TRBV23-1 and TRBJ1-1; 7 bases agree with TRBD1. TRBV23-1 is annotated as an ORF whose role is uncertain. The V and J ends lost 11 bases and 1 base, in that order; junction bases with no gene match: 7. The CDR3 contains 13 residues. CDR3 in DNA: TGCGCCCTCCAGGGGGGATGGAACACTGAAGCTTTCTTT. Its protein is CALQGGWNTEAFF.

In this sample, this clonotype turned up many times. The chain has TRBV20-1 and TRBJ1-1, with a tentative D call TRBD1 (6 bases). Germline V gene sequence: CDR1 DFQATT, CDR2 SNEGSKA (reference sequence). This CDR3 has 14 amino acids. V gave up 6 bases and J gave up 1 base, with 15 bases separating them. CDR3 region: CSATHTGRNTEAFF. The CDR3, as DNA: TGCAGTGCAACCCACACAGGGAGGAACACTGAAGCTTTCTTT.

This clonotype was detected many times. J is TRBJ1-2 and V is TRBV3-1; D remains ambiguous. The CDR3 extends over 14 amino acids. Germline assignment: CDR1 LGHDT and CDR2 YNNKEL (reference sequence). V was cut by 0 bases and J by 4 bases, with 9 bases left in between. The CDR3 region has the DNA TGTGCCAGCAGCCAAGACAAGTATTTCTATGGCTACACCTTC. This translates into CASSQDKYFYGYTF.

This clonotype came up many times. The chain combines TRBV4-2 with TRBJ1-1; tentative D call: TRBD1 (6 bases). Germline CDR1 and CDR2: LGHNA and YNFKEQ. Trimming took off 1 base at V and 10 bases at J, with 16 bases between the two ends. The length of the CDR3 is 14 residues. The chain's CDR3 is CASSQGDRGGRAFF. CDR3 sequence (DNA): TGTGCCAGCAGCCAAGGAGATCGAGGGGGTCGAGCTTTCTTT.

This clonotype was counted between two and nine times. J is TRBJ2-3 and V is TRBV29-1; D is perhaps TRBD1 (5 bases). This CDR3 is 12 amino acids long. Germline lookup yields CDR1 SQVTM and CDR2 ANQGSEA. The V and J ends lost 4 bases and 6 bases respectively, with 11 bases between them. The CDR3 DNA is TGCAGCGTTGGTCACAGGAAGGATACGCAGTATTTT. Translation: CSVGHRKDTQYF.

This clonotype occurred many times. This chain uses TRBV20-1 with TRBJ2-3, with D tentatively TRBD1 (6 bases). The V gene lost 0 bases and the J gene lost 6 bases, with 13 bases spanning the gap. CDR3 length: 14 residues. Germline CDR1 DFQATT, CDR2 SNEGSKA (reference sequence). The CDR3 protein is CSARDSRGSDTQYF. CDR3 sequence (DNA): TGCAGTGCTAGAGATAGCAGGGGATCCGATACGCAGTATTTT.

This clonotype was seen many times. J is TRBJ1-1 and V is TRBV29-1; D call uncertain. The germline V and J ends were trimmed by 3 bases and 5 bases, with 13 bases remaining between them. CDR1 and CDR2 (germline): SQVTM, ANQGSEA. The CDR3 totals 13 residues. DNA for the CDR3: TGCAGCGTTGACGTACCCGGGCCTACTGAAGCTTTCTTT. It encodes CSVDVPGPTEAFF.

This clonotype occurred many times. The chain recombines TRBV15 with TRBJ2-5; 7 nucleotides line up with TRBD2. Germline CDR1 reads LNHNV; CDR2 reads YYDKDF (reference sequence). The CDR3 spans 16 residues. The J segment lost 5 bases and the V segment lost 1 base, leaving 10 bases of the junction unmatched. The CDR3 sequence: CATSRGPRGDRETQYF. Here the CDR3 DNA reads TGTGCCACCAGCAGAGGCCCCCGGGGGGACCGGGAGACCCAGTACTTC.

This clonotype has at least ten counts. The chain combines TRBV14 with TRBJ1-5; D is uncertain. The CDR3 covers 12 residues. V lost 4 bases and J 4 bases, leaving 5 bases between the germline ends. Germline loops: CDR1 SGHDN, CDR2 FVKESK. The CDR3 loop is CASSLRNQPQHF. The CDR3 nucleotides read TGTGCCAGCAGCCTTAGAAATCAGCCCCAGCATTTT.

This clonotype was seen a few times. CDR3 loop: CASSVGTGDNSPLHF. For the CDR3, the DNA is TGTGCCAGCAGCGTAGGAACAGGGGATAATTCACCCCTCCACTTT. This rearrangement joins TRBV9 to TRBJ1-6, with 7 bases fitting TRBD1. Germline-derived CDR1 and CDR2 are SGDLS and YYNGEE. V was clipped by 0 bases and J by 5 bases; unmatched bases: 2. This CDR3 has 15 amino acids.

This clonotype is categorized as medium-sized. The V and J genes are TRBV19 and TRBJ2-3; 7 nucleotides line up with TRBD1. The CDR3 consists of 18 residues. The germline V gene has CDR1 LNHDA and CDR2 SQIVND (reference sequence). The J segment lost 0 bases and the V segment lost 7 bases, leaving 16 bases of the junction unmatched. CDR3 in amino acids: CASTPGRDRATSTDTQYF. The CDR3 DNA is TGTGCCAGTACCCCGGGCCGTGACAGGGCCACTAGCACAGATACGCAGTATTTT.

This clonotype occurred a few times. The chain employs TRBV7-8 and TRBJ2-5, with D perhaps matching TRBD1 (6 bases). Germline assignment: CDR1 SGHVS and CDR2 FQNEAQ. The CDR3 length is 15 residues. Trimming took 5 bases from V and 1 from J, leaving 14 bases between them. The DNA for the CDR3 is TGTGCCAGCAGCCCTGCGACAGGCCCCCAAGAGACCCAGTACTTC. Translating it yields CASSPATGPQETQYF.

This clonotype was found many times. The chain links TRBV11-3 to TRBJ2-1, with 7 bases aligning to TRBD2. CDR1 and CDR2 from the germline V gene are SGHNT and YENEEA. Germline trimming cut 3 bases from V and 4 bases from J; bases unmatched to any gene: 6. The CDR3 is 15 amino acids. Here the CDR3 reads CASSFSSSGYNEQFF. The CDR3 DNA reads TGTGCCAGCAGCTTCTCGTCTAGCGGTTACAATGAGCAGTTCTTC.

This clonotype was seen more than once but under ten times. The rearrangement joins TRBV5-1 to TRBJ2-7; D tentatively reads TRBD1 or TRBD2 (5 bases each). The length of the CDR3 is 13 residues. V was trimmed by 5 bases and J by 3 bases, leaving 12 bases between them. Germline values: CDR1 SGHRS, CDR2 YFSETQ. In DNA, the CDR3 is TGCGCCAGCAGTACGGGGCAGCTCTACGAGCAGTACTTC. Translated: CASSTGQLYEQYF.

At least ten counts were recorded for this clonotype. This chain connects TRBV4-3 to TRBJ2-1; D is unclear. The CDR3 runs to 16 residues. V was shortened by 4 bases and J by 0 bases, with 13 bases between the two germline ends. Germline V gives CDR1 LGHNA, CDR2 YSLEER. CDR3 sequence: CASSRARSSSYNEQFF. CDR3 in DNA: TGCGCCAGCAGCCGAGCTCGCTCCAGCTCCTACAATGAGCAGTTCTTC.

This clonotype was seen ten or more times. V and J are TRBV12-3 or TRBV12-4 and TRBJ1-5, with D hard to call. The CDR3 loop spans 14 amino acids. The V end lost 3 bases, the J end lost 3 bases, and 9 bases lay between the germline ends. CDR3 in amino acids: CASSLAAVNQPQHF. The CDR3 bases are TGTGCCAGCAGTTTGGCAGCAGTCAATCAGCCCCAGCATTTT.

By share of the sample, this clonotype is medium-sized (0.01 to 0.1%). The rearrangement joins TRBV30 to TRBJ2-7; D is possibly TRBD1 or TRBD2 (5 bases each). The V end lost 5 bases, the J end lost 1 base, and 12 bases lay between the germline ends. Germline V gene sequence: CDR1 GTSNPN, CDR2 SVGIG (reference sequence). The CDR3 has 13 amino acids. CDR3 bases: TGTGCCTGGGCCGGGACGGATTCCTACGAGCAGTACTTC. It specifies CAWAGTDSYEQYF. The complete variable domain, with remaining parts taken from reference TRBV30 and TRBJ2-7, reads SQTIHQWPATLVQPVGSPLSLECTVEGTSNPNLYWYRQAAGRGLQLLFYSVGIGQISSEVPQNLSASRPQDRQFILSSKKLLLSDSGFYLCAWAGTDSYEQYFGPGTRLTVT.

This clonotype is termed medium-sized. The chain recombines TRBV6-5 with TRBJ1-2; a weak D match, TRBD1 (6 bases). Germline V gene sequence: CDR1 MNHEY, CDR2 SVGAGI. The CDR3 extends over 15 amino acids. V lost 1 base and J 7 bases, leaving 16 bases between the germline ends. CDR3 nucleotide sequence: TGTGCCAGCAGTTACTACCGGGCAGGGGTCATTGGCTACACCTTC. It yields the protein CASSYYRAGVIGYTF.

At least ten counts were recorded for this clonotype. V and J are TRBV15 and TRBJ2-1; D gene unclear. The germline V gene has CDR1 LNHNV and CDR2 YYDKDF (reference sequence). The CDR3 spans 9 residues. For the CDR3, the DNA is TGTGCAGGTTGGGATGAGCAGTTCTTC. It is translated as CAGWDEQFF.